Detailed here is one T cell receptor beta chain. Its antigen is as yet unknown. This sample was taken from a study of STAT5B mutations in CD4+ large granular lymphocyte leukemia. About the study: Healthy donors showed HLA-associated enrichment of the CDR3 'QG' motif. Notes on the study in general: Main leukemic clonotypes were patient-specific, but about 26% appeared at low frequency elsewhere.

Clones were read by immunoSEQ multiplex PCR, and TCRdb kept only the in-frame ones, dropping some. The sample lists tens of thousands of clones, under 85% seen once, with about 6.2% in the top ten. The clonotype comes from a human donor in good health. What was sequenced was CD4+ T cells from blood buffy coats.

The CDR3 region has the DNA TGTGCCAGCAGATATGTAGGGGAGCTGTTTTTT. Its protein product is CASRYVGELFF. V and J are TRBV6-6 and TRBJ2-2; D call uncertain. Trimming left V 6 bases short and J 8 bases short, with 7 bases between. CDR3 length equals 11 residues. Germline values: CDR1 MNHNY, CDR2 SVGAGI (reference sequence).